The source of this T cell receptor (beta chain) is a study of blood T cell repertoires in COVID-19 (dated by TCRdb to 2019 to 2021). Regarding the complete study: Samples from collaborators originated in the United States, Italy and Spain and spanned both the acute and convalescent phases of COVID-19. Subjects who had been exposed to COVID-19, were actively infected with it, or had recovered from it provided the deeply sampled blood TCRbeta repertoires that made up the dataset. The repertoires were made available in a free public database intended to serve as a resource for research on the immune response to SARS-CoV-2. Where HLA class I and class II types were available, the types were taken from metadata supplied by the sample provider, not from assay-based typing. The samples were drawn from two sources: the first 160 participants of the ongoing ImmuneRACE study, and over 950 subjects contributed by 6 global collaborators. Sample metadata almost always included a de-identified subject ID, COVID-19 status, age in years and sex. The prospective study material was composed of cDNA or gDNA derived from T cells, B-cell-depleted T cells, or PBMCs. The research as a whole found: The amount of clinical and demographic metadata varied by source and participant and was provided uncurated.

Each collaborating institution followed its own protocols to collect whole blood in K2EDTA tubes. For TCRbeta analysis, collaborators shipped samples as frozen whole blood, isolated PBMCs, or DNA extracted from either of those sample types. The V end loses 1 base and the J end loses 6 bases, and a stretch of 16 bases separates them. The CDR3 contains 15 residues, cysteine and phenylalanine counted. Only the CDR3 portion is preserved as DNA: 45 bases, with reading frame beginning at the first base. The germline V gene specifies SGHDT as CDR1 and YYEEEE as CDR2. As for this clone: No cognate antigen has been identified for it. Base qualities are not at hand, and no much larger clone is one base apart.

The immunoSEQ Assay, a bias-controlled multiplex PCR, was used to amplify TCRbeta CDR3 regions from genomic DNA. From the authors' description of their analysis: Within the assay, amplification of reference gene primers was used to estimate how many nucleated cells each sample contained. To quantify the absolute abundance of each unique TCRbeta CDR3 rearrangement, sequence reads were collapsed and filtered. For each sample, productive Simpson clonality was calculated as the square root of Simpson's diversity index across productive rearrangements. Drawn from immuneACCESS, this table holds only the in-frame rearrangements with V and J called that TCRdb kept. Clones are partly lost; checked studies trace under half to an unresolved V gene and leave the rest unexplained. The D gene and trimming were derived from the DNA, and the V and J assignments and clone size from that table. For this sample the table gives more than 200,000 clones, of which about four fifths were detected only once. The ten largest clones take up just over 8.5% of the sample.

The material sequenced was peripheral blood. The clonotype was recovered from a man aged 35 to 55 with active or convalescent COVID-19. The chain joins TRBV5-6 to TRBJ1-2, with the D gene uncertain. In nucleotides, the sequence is TGTGCCAGCAGCTTGAGAGGGCAACCTCTAAATGGCTACACCTTC. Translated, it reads CASSLRGQPLNGYTF.